A selection of T cell receptor beta chains follows, all from one sample in a study of cytomegalovirus exposure and HLA in healthy donors. Method: immunoSEQ multiplex PCR; TCRdb's copy keeps in-frame clones and lacks some. In the table there are approximately 110,000 clones, over 80% of which are singletons. The source material was PBMCs. Source of these receptors: a man aged 50 to 59 in good health and CMV-seronegative. CDR3s include the opening cysteine and the closing phenylalanine or tryptophan. Fields, in order: clone size, J gene, V gene, D gene, CDR3 DNA, CDR3 protein. D genes are given only for firm matches. Not all rows give a size; the values are once, few, many and, for expanded clones, a class.

clone size: .
J gene: TRBJ1-5
V gene: TRBV9
D gene: TRBD1
CDR3 DNA: TGTGCCAGCAGCGTGGGACAGGTAGATCAGCCCCAGCATTTT
CDR3 protein: CASSVGQVDQPQHF

clone size: .
J gene: TRBJ2-6
V gene: TRBV7-8
D gene: .
CDR3 DNA: TGTGCCAGCAGCTTAATAGAGTGGGCCCTATACTCTGGGGCCAACGTCCTGACTTTC
CDR3 protein: CASSLIEWALYSGANVLTF

clone size: .
J gene: TRBJ1-4
V gene: TRBV19
D gene: .
CDR3 DNA: TGTGCCAGTAGCAGTCGCGTCGGGTTGGCTAATGAAAAACTGTTTTTT
CDR3 protein: CASSSRVGLANEKLFF

clone size: .
J gene: TRBJ1-2
V gene: TRBV18
D gene: .
CDR3 DNA: TGTGCCAGCTCACCACTAACAGAGCTCTGTGGCTACACCTTC
CDR3 protein: CASSPLTELCGYTF

clone size: .
J gene: TRBJ2-1
V gene: TRBV11-3
D gene: .
CDR3 DNA: TGTGCCAGCAGCACAGACGATGGTGAGGGGCAGTTCTTC
CDR3 protein: CASSTDDGEGQFF

clone size: .
J gene: TRBJ2-1
V gene: TRBV25-1
D gene: .
CDR3 DNA: TGTGCCAGCAGTGAACGGCCCCCCGGGGAGAGGTTCTACAATGAGCAGTTCTTC
CDR3 protein: CASSERPPGERFYNEQFF

clone size: .
J gene: TRBJ1-5
V gene: TRBV4-3
D gene: .
CDR3 DNA: TGCGCCAGCAGCCAAGATCGGGGTCAGCCCCAGCATTTT
CDR3 protein: CASSQDRGQPQHF

clone size: .
J gene: TRBJ2-2
V gene: TRBV7-9
D gene: .
CDR3 DNA: TGTGCCTGCAGCTTAGTTGAGCGGGCTGACACCGGGGAGCTGTTTTTT
CDR3 protein: CACSLVERADTGELFF

clone size: .
J gene: TRBJ1-5
V gene: TRBV28
D gene: .
CDR3 DNA: TGTGCCAGCAGATTTACGGGCGACAGGTATAGCAATCAGCCCCAGCATTTT
CDR3 protein: CASRFTGDRYSNQPQHF

clone size: .
J gene: TRBJ1-1
V gene: TRBV19
D gene: .
CDR3 DNA: TGTGCCAGTAATCGGTTCAACACTGAAGCTTTCTTT
CDR3 protein: CASNRFNTEAFF

clone size: few
J gene: TRBJ2-2
V gene: TRBV28
D gene: .
CDR3 DNA: TGTGCCAGCAATCAACGGACAGTTAGTTCGAACACCGGGGAGCTGTTTTTT
CDR3 protein: CASNQRTVSSNTGELFF

clone size: .
J gene: TRBJ2-1
V gene: TRBV5-1
D gene: .
CDR3 DNA: TGCGCCAGCAGCTTGGGACAGACGAGCAATGAGCAGTTCTTC
CDR3 protein: CASSLGQTSNEQFF

clone size: .
J gene: TRBJ2-3
V gene: TRBV6-5
D gene: .
CDR3 DNA: TGTGCCAGCAGTCCCCGGACTGACCCAGATACGCAGTATTTT
CDR3 protein: CASSPRTDPDTQYF

clone size: .
J gene: TRBJ2-1
V gene: TRBV7-9
D gene: TRBD2
CDR3 DNA: TGTGCCAGCAGCTTCCTAGCGGGGGGTGCGAATGAGCAGTTCTTC
CDR3 protein: CASSFLAGGANEQFF

clone size: few
J gene: TRBJ2-7
V gene: TRBV11-1
D gene: .
CDR3 DNA: TGTGCCAGCAGCTTAGAGGCAGGGGAACTTTACGAGCAGTACTTC
CDR3 protein: CASSLEAGELYEQYF

clone size: .
J gene: TRBJ2-7
V gene: TRBV19
D gene: .
CDR3 DNA: TGTGCCAGTAGTATGGAGCGCAGGGGAGAGGACGAGCAGTACTTC
CDR3 protein: CASSMERRGEDEQYF

clone size: .
J gene: TRBJ1-1
V gene: TRBV19
D gene: .
CDR3 DNA: TGTGCCAGTAGGGGCAGCAATTTTGGGACTGAAGCTTTCTTT
CDR3 protein: CASRGSNFGTEAFF

clone size: once
J gene: TRBJ2-4
V gene: TRBV4-3
D gene: .
CDR3 DNA: TGCGCCAGCAGCCAAGCGGTTCCGGGACATTTAGCCAAAAACATTCAGTACTTC
CDR3 protein: CASSQAVPGHLAKNIQYF

clone size: .
J gene: TRBJ2-6
V gene: TRBV11-2
D gene: .
CDR3 DNA: TGTGCCAGCAGCGGAACAGGGAACGTGGGCTGGAACGTCCTGACTTTC
CDR3 protein: CASSGTGNVGWNVLTF

clone size: .
J gene: TRBJ2-4
V gene: TRBV9
D gene: TRBD2
CDR3 DNA: TGTGCCAGCAGCGTAGGAAGCGGGGGGGCCAAAAACATTCAGTACTTC
CDR3 protein: CASSVGSGGAKNIQYF

clone size: .
J gene: TRBJ2-7
V gene: TRBV7-9
D gene: .
CDR3 DNA: TGTGCCAGCAGCTTAGGCTCTTCCACGGACGAGCAGTACTTC
CDR3 protein: CASSLGSSTDEQYF

clone size: .
J gene: TRBJ2-3
V gene: TRBV6-1
D gene: TRBD1
CDR3 DNA: TGTGCCAGCATCAACGGGCAGGGGGCCACAGATACGCAGTATTTT
CDR3 protein: CASINGQGATDTQYF

clone size: .
J gene: TRBJ2-1
V gene: TRBV5-1
D gene: .
CDR3 DNA: TGCGCCAGCAGCTTGGTGACACAGGGTGGACTTGTCAATGAGCAGTTCTTC
CDR3 protein: CASSLVTQGGLVNEQFF

clone size: .
J gene: TRBJ2-1
V gene: TRBV20-1
D gene: .
CDR3 DNA: TGCAGTGCCACCTTAGTGTACGAGCAGTTCTTC
CDR3 protein: CSATLVYEQFF

clone size: .
J gene: TRBJ2-7
V gene: TRBV6-5
D gene: TRBD1
CDR3 DNA: TGTGCCAGCAGTGATACCACAGGGGGCTACGAGCAGTACTTC
CDR3 protein: CASSDTTGGYEQYF

clone size: .
J gene: TRBJ1-2
V gene: TRBV10-3
D gene: TRBD1
CDR3 DNA: TGTGCCATCAGTGAGACACAGGGGGAATATGGCTACACCTTC
CDR3 protein: CAISETQGEYGYTF

clone size: .
J gene: TRBJ2-1
V gene: TRBV10-3
D gene: TRBD2
CDR3 DNA: TGTGCCATCAGCGACGACACTAGCGGGCCGTACAATGAGCAGTTCTTC
CDR3 protein: CAISDDTSGPYNEQFF

clone size: .
J gene: TRBJ2-7
V gene: TRBV10-2
D gene: TRBD1
CDR3 DNA: TGCGCCAGCAGTGGGACAGGGATTGTGACCTACGAGCAGTACTTC
CDR3 protein: CASSGTGIVTYEQYF

clone size: .
J gene: TRBJ2-5
V gene: TRBV29-1
D gene: .
CDR3 DNA: TGCAGCGTTGATAGAACCCAGTACTTC
CDR3 protein: CSVDRTQYF

clone size: .
J gene: TRBJ2-7
V gene: TRBV9
D gene: .
CDR3 DNA: TGTGCCAGCAGCGTAGAAAGGGACACCTCCTACGAGCAGTACTTC
CDR3 protein: CASSVERDTSYEQYF

clone size: few
J gene: TRBJ2-3
V gene: TRBV9
D gene: .
CDR3 DNA: TGTGCCAGCAGCGTATTACAAGACGGCGGGCAGTATTTT
CDR3 protein: CASSVLQDGGQYF

clone size: .
J gene: TRBJ2-5
V gene: TRBV30
D gene: .
CDR3 DNA: TGTGCCTGGAGAATCAGGGGGGTAGAGACCCAGTACTTC
CDR3 protein: CAWRIRGVETQYF

clone size: .
J gene: TRBJ2-1
V gene: TRBV29-1
D gene: TRBD1
CDR3 DNA: TGCAGCGTTGAACTACAGGGGCCCCGTATGTTCTTC
CDR3 protein: CSVELQGPRMFF

clone size: .
J gene: TRBJ2-1
V gene: TRBV11-1
D gene: TRBD1
CDR3 DNA: TGTGCCAGCAGCTCATATGGGACAGGGAGTAATGAGCAGTTCTTC
CDR3 protein: CASSSYGTGSNEQFF

clone size: .
J gene: TRBJ2-7
V gene: TRBV7-7
D gene: .
CDR3 DNA: TGTGCCAGCAGCTTATATGCAGGCTACGAGCAGTACTTC
CDR3 protein: CASSLYAGYEQYF

clone size: .
J gene: TRBJ1-1
V gene: TRBV7-9
D gene: .
CDR3 DNA: TGTGCCAGCAGCTTATTAGGGGATGGGAACACTGAAGCTTTCTTT
CDR3 protein: CASSLLGDGNTEAFF

clone size: .
J gene: TRBJ1-1
V gene: TRBV5-1
D gene: .
CDR3 DNA: TGCGCCAGCAGCTTGGGAGGCAGGGGAAGGAACACTGAAGCTTTCTTT
CDR3 protein: CASSLGGRGRNTEAFF

clone size: .
J gene: TRBJ1-4
V gene: TRBV5-4
D gene: .
CDR3 DNA: TGTGCCAGCAGCTTGGACATCCCGACGAGGGGGGAAAAACTGTTTTTT
CDR3 protein: CASSLDIPTRGEKLFF

clone size: .
J gene: TRBJ1-1
V gene: TRBV7-9
D gene: TRBD1
CDR3 DNA: TGTGCCAGCACCCCCGGGACAGAGGCTTTCTTT
CDR3 protein: CASTPGTEAFF

clone size: .
J gene: TRBJ2-3
V gene: TRBV7-9
D gene: .
CDR3 DNA: TGTGCCAGCAGCCCGAGCACAGATACGCAGTATTTT
CDR3 protein: CASSPSTDTQYF

clone size: .
J gene: TRBJ2-7
V gene: TRBV27
D gene: .
CDR3 DNA: TGTGCCAGCAACCAGGGGAACTCCTACGAGCAGTACTTC
CDR3 protein: CASNQGNSYEQYF

clone size: .
J gene: TRBJ1-5
V gene: TRBV6-5
D gene: .
CDR3 DNA: TGTGCCAGCGCCACGGGGTCCCTAGACAATCAGCCCCAGCATTTT
CDR3 protein: CASATGSLDNQPQHF

clone size: .
J gene: TRBJ1-1
V gene: TRBV7-8
D gene: .
CDR3 DNA: TGCGCCAGCAGCTTAGACGGGGTGGGCACTGAAGCTTTCTTT
CDR3 protein: CASSLDGVGTEAFF

clone size: few
J gene: TRBJ1-5
V gene: TRBV7-2
D gene: TRBD1
CDR3 DNA: TGTGCCAGCAGCCTCCGGACAGGGGGGGATCAGCCCCAGCATTTT
CDR3 protein: CASSLRTGGDQPQHF

clone size: .
J gene: TRBJ1-5
V gene: TRBV19
D gene: TRBD1
CDR3 DNA: TGTGCCAGTAACGACAGGGATAGCAATCAGCCCCAGCATTTT
CDR3 protein: CASNDRDSNQPQHF

clone size: .
J gene: TRBJ1-6
V gene: TRBV25-1
D gene: .
CDR3 DNA: TGTGCCAGCAGACAGGAGCATAATCCACCCCTCCACTTT
CDR3 protein: CASRQEHNPPLHF

clone size: once
J gene: TRBJ2-7
V gene: TRBV6-5
D gene: .
CDR3 DNA: TGTGCCAGCAGTTACGGCGGCAGGGCGTCCTACGAGCAGTACTTC
CDR3 protein: CASSYGGRASYEQYF

clone size: .
J gene: TRBJ1-2
V gene: TRBV28
D gene: TRBD1
CDR3 DNA: TGTGCCAGCGGATCCGGGACAGCCAATTTTCGGGGCTACACCTTC
CDR3 protein: CASGSGTANFRGYTF

clone size: .
J gene: TRBJ2-6
V gene: TRBV29-1
D gene: TRBD1
CDR3 DNA: TGCAGCGCTCGGACAGGTTTCCACTCTGGGGCCAACGTCCTGACTTTC
CDR3 protein: CSARTGFHSGANVLTF

clone size: .
J gene: TRBJ1-1
V gene: TRBV9
D gene: TRBD1
CDR3 DNA: TGTGCCAGCAGCGACTGGGGACAGGGGGCGCGTGAAGCTTTCTTT
CDR3 protein: CASSDWGQGAREAFF

clone size: few
J gene: TRBJ2-7
V gene: TRBV5-1
D gene: TRBD1
CDR3 DNA: TGCGCCAGCAGCCTGGGGACAGGCACCTACGAGCAGTACTTC
CDR3 protein: CASSLGTGTYEQYF

clone size: .
J gene: TRBJ2-3
V gene: TRBV9
D gene: TRBD2
CDR3 DNA: TGTGCCACCAGCGGGGGCCGCACAGATACGCAGTATTTT
CDR3 protein: CATSGGRTDTQYF

clone size: .
J gene: TRBJ2-2
V gene: TRBV7-9
D gene: .
CDR3 DNA: TGTGCCAGCAGCCCGGGAGGGGAGCTGTTTTTT
CDR3 protein: CASSPGGELFF